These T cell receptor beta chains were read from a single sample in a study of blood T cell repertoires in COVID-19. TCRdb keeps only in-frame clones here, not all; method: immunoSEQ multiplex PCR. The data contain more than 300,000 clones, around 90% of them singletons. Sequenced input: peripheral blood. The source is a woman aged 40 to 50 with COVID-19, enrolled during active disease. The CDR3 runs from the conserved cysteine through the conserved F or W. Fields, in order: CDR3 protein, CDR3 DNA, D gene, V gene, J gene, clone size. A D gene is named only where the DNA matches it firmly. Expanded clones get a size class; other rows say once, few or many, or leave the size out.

CDR3aa: CASSARSGGAPSSYNEQFF; CDR3nt: TGTGCCAGCAGCGCGCGATCTGGCGGAGCACCTTCCTCCTACAATGAGCAGTTCTTC; d_gene: -; v_gene: TRBV5-4; j_gene: TRBJ2-1; abundance: -
CDR3aa: CASTRTGYDTEAFF; CDR3nt: TGTGCCAGCACCCGGACAGGGTACGACACTGAAGCTTTCTTT; d_gene: TRBD1; v_gene: TRBV9; j_gene: TRBJ1-1; abundance: -
CDR3aa: CASSEQGAQETQYF; CDR3nt: TGTGCCAGCAGCGAGCAGGGGGCCCAAGAGACCCAGTACTTC; d_gene: TRBD1; v_gene: TRBV5-6; j_gene: TRBJ2-5; abundance: few
CDR3aa: CASSRGASGSYEQYF; CDR3nt: TGTGCTAGCAGCCGAGGAGCTAGCGGGAGCTACGAGCAGTACTTC; d_gene: TRBD2; v_gene: TRBV7-7; j_gene: TRBJ2-7; abundance: -
CDR3aa: CASSFGGRGGGNYGYTF; CDR3nt: TGTGCCAGCAGTTTCGGAGGCAGGGGCGGAGGTAACTATGGCTACACCTTC; d_gene: -; v_gene: TRBV27; j_gene: TRBJ1-2; abundance: -
CDR3aa: CASSLTDSYEQYF; CDR3nt: TGTGCCAGCAGCTTGACAGACTCCTACGAGCAGTACTTC; d_gene: -; v_gene: TRBV7-9; j_gene: TRBJ2-7; abundance: -
CDR3aa: CATAPTGYGNTEAFF; CDR3nt: TGTGCCACCGCCCCAACCGGGTATGGGAACACTGAAGCTTTCTTT; d_gene: -; v_gene: TRBV24-1; j_gene: TRBJ1-1; abundance: -
CDR3aa: CAWTPRDSEAFF; CDR3nt: TGTGCCTGGACCCCCCGGGACAGTGAAGCTTTCTTT; d_gene: TRBD1; v_gene: TRBV30; j_gene: TRBJ1-1; abundance: -
CDR3aa: CASSRGQTSYNSPLHF; CDR3nt: TGTGCCAGCAGCCGAGGACAGACCTCCTATAATTCACCCCTCCACTTT; d_gene: -; v_gene: TRBV4-2; j_gene: TRBJ1-6; abundance: -
CDR3aa: CSAIDGTYEQYF; CDR3nt: TGCAGTGCTATTGACGGGACCTACGAGCAGTACTTC; d_gene: -; v_gene: TRBV20-1; j_gene: TRBJ2-7; abundance: -
CDR3aa: CASSLGVSGEYYEQYF; CDR3nt: TGTGCCAGCAGCTTAGGGGTTAGCGGGGAGTACTACGAGCAGTACTTC; d_gene: TRBD2; v_gene: TRBV11-2; j_gene: TRBJ2-7; abundance: -
CDR3aa: CASSPMGTSGYQIDYEQYF; CDR3nt: TGTGCCAGCAGCCCAATGGGGACTAGCGGATACCAAATAGACTACGAGCAGTACTTC; d_gene: TRBD2; v_gene: TRBV7-9; j_gene: TRBJ2-7; abundance: -
CDR3aa: CASSLLVQGKHEQYF; CDR3nt: TGTGCCAGCAGTTTATTGGTACAGGGAAAACACGAGCAGTACTTC; d_gene: -; v_gene: TRBV28; j_gene: TRBJ2-7; abundance: few
CDR3aa: CASSDGGNTEAFF; CDR3nt: TGTGCCAGTAGTGACGGCGGGAACACTGAAGCTTTCTTT; d_gene: -; v_gene: TRBV19; j_gene: TRBJ1-1; abundance: -
CDR3aa: CASSLVAGGRETQYF; CDR3nt: TGTGCCAGCAGTTTAGTAGCGGGGGGAAGGGAGACCCAGTACTTC; d_gene: TRBD2; v_gene: TRBV28; j_gene: TRBJ2-5; abundance: -
CDR3aa: CASSYSQGPPDTQYF; CDR3nt: TGTGCCAGCAGTTACTCGCAGGGGCCGCCAGATACGCAGTATTTT; d_gene: -; v_gene: TRBV6-5; j_gene: TRBJ2-3; abundance: -
CDR3aa: CASSLGGSGIGNTEAFF; CDR3nt: TGTGCCAGCAGCTTGGGGGGATCAGGGATTGGAAACACTGAAGCTTTCTTT; d_gene: -; v_gene: TRBV5-4; j_gene: TRBJ1-1; abundance: -
CDR3aa: CASSLDGRAFSGNTIYF; CDR3nt: TGTGCCAGCAGCTTAGACGGCAGGGCGTTCTCTGGAAACACCATATATTTT; d_gene: -; v_gene: TRBV7-8; j_gene: TRBJ1-3; abundance: -
CDR3aa: CASSQDRTGYGYTF; CDR3nt: TGTGCCAGCTCACAGGACAGGACGGGGTATGGCTACACCTTC; d_gene: TRBD1; v_gene: TRBV18; j_gene: TRBJ1-2; abundance: -
CDR3aa: CASSEAGLASGELFF; CDR3nt: TGTGCCAGCAGTGAAGCGGGACTAGCCTCCGGGGAGCTGTTTTTT; d_gene: TRBD2; v_gene: TRBV2; j_gene: TRBJ2-2; abundance: -
CDR3aa: CASSLQGWNTEAFF; CDR3nt: TGTGCCAGCAGTTTACAGGGATGGAACACTGAAGCTTTCTTT; d_gene: -; v_gene: TRBV7-3; j_gene: TRBJ1-1; abundance: -
CDR3aa: CASSRDSGNTIYF; CDR3nt: TGTGCCAGCAGCAGGGACAGTGGAAACACCATATATTTT; d_gene: TRBD1; v_gene: TRBV7-9; j_gene: TRBJ1-3; abundance: -
CDR3aa: CASSSYRVTEAFF; CDR3nt: TGTGCCAGCAGCTCATACAGGGTCACTGAAGCTTTCTTT; d_gene: -; v_gene: TRBV28; j_gene: TRBJ1-1; abundance: -
CDR3aa: CASSLPDRDSGNTIYF; CDR3nt: TGTGCCAGCAGTTTACCAGACAGGGACTCTGGAAACACCATATATTTT; d_gene: TRBD1; v_gene: TRBV28; j_gene: TRBJ1-3; abundance: -
CDR3aa: CASSSSEQDTQYF; CDR3nt: TGTGCCAGCAGCTCTTCGGAACAGGATACGCAGTATTTT; d_gene: -; v_gene: TRBV5-6; j_gene: TRBJ2-3; abundance: -
CDR3aa: CASSLRQGNSGNTIYF; CDR3nt: TGTGCCAGCAGCCTAAGACAGGGGAACTCTGGAAACACCATATATTTT; d_gene: TRBD1; v_gene: TRBV11-2; j_gene: TRBJ1-3; abundance: -
CDR3aa: CASSLRQATYNEQFF; CDR3nt: TGTGCCAGTAGTCTACGGCAGGCGACCTACAATGAGCAGTTCTTC; d_gene: -; v_gene: TRBV19; j_gene: TRBJ2-1; abundance: once
CDR3aa: CASSLGTGLNTDTQYF; CDR3nt: TGTGCCAGCAGCTTAGGGACGGGATTGAACACAGATACGCAGTATTTT; d_gene: -; v_gene: TRBV11-2; j_gene: TRBJ2-3; abundance: -
CDR3aa: CASSGQGAKRDYGYTF; CDR3nt: TGTGCCAGCAGTGGGCAGGGGGCGAAGAGGGACTATGGCTACACCTTC; d_gene: TRBD1; v_gene: TRBV28; j_gene: TRBJ1-2; abundance: -
CDR3aa: CASSKGLSDTQYF; CDR3nt: TGCGCCAGCAGCAAAGGACTGTCAGATACGCAGTATTTT; d_gene: -; v_gene: TRBV4-1; j_gene: TRBJ2-3; abundance: -
CDR3aa: CASRAGASGNTIYF; CDR3nt: TGTGCCAGTAGGGCGGGGGCGAGCGGAAACACCATATATTTT; d_gene: -; v_gene: TRBV19; j_gene: TRBJ1-3; abundance: few
CDR3aa: CASSYGDSTYEQYF; CDR3nt: TGTGCCAGCAGTTACGGGGACTCCACCTACGAGCAGTACTTC; d_gene: -; v_gene: TRBV6-2/TRBV6-3; j_gene: TRBJ2-7; abundance: -
CDR3aa: CASSLETGNGYTF; CDR3nt: TGTGCCAGCAGCCTGGAGACAGGGAATGGCTACACCTTC; d_gene: TRBD1; v_gene: TRBV4-2; j_gene: TRBJ1-2; abundance: -
CDR3aa: CASSGDLVSNQPQHF; CDR3nt: TGTGCCAGTAGCGGAGATCTTGTAAGCAATCAGCCCCAGCATTTT; d_gene: -; v_gene: TRBV19; j_gene: TRBJ1-5; abundance: -
CDR3aa: CSVITGGGDRGWNEQFF; CDR3nt: TGCAGCGTCATTACAGGGGGAGGGGACAGGGGTTGGAATGAGCAGTTCTTC; d_gene: TRBD1; v_gene: TRBV29-1; j_gene: TRBJ2-1; abundance: -
CDR3aa: CATSDPRTGEDTQYF; CDR3nt: TGTGCCACCAGTGATCCTAGGACAGGGGAGGATACGCAGTATTTT; d_gene: TRBD1; v_gene: TRBV24-1; j_gene: TRBJ2-3; abundance: -
CDR3aa: CASRYGEANEKLFF; CDR3nt: TGTGCCAGCAGGTACGGGGAAGCTAATGAAAAACTGTTTTTT; d_gene: -; v_gene: TRBV28; j_gene: TRBJ1-4; abundance: -
CDR3aa: CASSQTGYNEQFF; CDR3nt: TGCGCCAGCAGCCAGACAGGGTACAATGAGCAGTTCTTC; d_gene: TRBD1; v_gene: TRBV5-1; j_gene: TRBJ2-1; abundance: -
CDR3aa: CASSSPGQGERYGYTF; CDR3nt: TGTGCCAGCAGCTCTCCGGGACAGGGTGAAAGATATGGCTACACCTTC; d_gene: TRBD1; v_gene: TRBV28; j_gene: TRBJ1-2; abundance: -
CDR3aa: CASSPRAGGLLTYEQYF; CDR3nt: TGTGCCAGCAGCCCTCGCGCGGGAGGGCTCTTAACCTACGAGCAGTACTTC; d_gene: TRBD2; v_gene: TRBV9; j_gene: TRBJ2-7; abundance: -
CDR3aa: CASSFRDRDLNEQFF; CDR3nt: TGTGCCAGCAGCTTCCGGGACAGGGACCTAAATGAGCAGTTCTTC; d_gene: TRBD1; v_gene: TRBV13; j_gene: TRBJ2-1; abundance: -